The 5 T cell receptor beta chains presented below share a single source sample, sequenced in a study of T-cell reconstitution after alpha-beta-depleted transplantation in children. The authors prepared the TCRbeta library with unique molecular identifiers. TCRdb passed the PCR reads through MiXCR, listing each CDR3 protein once. The sample lists about 110,000 distinct CDR3 sequences; 10% to 13% were seen once. The sequencing here drew on PBMCs, taken before TCRalphabeta/CD19-depleted stem cell transplant. These receptors were obtained from a boy aged 2-9 years with acute lymphoblastic leukemia, due to receive a stem cell transplant.

The rearrangement links TRBV7-9 to TRBJ1-2, with 8 bases aligning to TRBD1. Germline V gene lookup returns CDR1 SEHNR and CDR2 FQNEAQ (reference sequence). V shed 4 bases, J shed 6 bases, and the junction held 10 bases outside the gene matches. The CDR3 contains 15 residues. The CDR3 loop is CASSSQPGGRDGYTF. Written as DNA, the CDR3 is TGTGCCAGCAGCTCACAACCAGGGGGCAGGGATGGCTACACCTTC.

This clonotype has a single count. This chain uses TRBV20-1 with TRBJ2-5; 7 bases map to TRBD2. J gave up 5 bases and V 6 bases, and 15 bases lay outside the gene matches. This CDR3 has 15 amino acids. Per germline, CDR1 DFQATT and CDR2 SNEGSKA (reference sequence). CDR3 in amino acids: CSAAPGSSGFETQYF. The DNA of the CDR3 is TGCAGTGCCGCCCCGGGTTCTAGCGGTTTCGAGACCCAGTACTTC.

This clonotype has a count of ten or more. This chain joins TRBV20-1 and TRBJ2-3; 11 nucleotides line up with TRBD2. Germline assignment: CDR1 DFQATT and CDR2 SNEGSKA (reference sequence). V dropped 5 bases and J dropped 4; count of bases not matched to a gene: 8. The CDR3 spans 15 residues. CDR3 in amino acids: CSAWLTSGKSDTQYF. The CDR3 bases are TGCAGTGCTTGGCTGACTAGCGGGAAATCAGATACGCAGTATTTT.

The rearrangement uses TRBV7-9 and TRBJ2-1; 7 bases align to TRBD2. Germline CDR1 and CDR2: SEHNR and FQNEAQ (reference sequence). V was clipped by 0 bases and J by 7 bases; unmatched bases: 3. The CDR3 has 14 residues. The DNA for the CDR3 is TGTGCCAGCAGCTTAGCGGGAGGGATGAATGAGCAGTTCTTC. This sequence encodes CASSLAGGMNEQFF.

This clonotype was picked up a small number of times. V usage is TRBV5-1 and J usage is TRBJ2-5; no clear D gene. CDR1 and CDR2 (germline): SGHRS, YFSETQ. Trimming took off 0 bases at V and 0 bases at J, with 12 bases between the two ends. The CDR3 spans 16 residues. The CDR3 reads CASSLEGGAYQETQYF. CDR3 bases: TGCGCCAGCAGCTTGGAGGGCGGAGCGTACCAAGAGACCCAGTACTTC.